A selection of T cell receptor beta chains follows, all from one sample in a study of T cell repertoires in cytomegalovirus infection. Their antigens are not known. TCRdb called the reads again in MiXCR, with one record for every CDR3 protein. The sample includes approximately 220,000 distinct CDR3 sequences, approximately 38% of them seen just once. Sample: CD8+ T cells from cultured PBMCs, taken from culture after CMV antigen stimulation. The origin of the receptors is a human donor in good health (CMV status not recorded). Some clones in this sample may be carry-over from other donors' samples. Both conserved end residues are part of each CDR3. The D gene is left open where the match is weak. Clone sizes are given selectively: once, few, many, or a class where the clone is expanded.

v_call	j_call	clone_size	d_call	cdr3_aa	cdr3_nt
TRBV10-3	TRBJ2-3	few	.	CAIRTISAEASTDTQYF	TGTGCCATCAGGACAATTTCGGCGGAAGCTAGCACAGATACGCAGTATTTT
TRBV19	TRBJ2-1	.	.	CASSTQNEQFF	TGTGCCAGTAGTACCCAGAATGAGCAGTTCTTC
TRBV11-3	TRBJ2-1	.	TRBD2	CASSSTSGSDEQFF	TGTGCCAGCAGCTCGACTAGCGGGAGTGATGAGCAGTTCTTC
TRBV27	TRBJ1-6	few	.	CASSPGAFNSPLHF	TGTGCCAGCAGTCCTGGAGCCTTTAATTCACCCCTCCACTTT
TRBV20-1	TRBJ1-1	.	.	CSASDLAVRPEAFF	TGCAGTGCCTCCGACCTCGCTGTTAGGCCTGAAGCTTTCTTT
TRBV20-1	TRBJ2-5	few	.	CSARDGTQYF	TGCAGTGCTAGAGATGGGACCCAGTACTTC
TRBV14	TRBJ2-2	.	.	CASSQVSGLTGELFF	TGTGCCAGCAGCCAAGTATCAGGTCTCACCGGGGAGCTGTTTTTT
TRBV5-4	TRBJ2-2	.	TRBD2	CASSRAGLAGGPTGELFF	TGTGCCAGCAGCCGCGCTGGACTAGCGGGGGGGCCTACCGGGGAGCTGTTTTTT
TRBV24-1	TRBJ2-3	.	.	CATSDAGPAPDTQYF	TGTGCCACCAGTGACGCCGGACCGGCACCAGATACGCAGTATTTT
TRBV4-1	TRBJ1-2	.	.	CASTEGEGGGYTF	TGCGCCAGCACAGAAGGGGAGGGCGGTGGCTACACCTTC
TRBV27	TRBJ1-6	few	.	CATRRGNSPLHF	TGTGCCACCCGAAGGGGTAATTCACCCCTCCACTTT
TRBV2	TRBJ1-5	.	.	CASSPDSLRDSNQPQHF	TGTGCCAGCAGCCCCGACTCCCTCCGGGATAGCAATCAGCCCCAGCATTTT
TRBV7-6	TRBJ2-7	.	TRBD1	CASSPRTGKHEQYF	TGTGCCAGCAGCCCAAGGACAGGGAAGCACGAGCAGTACTTC
TRBV7-9	TRBJ1-1	.	.	CASSISRLTRHEAFF	TGTGCCAGCAGCATCTCCCGGCTGACACGCCATGAAGCTTTCTTT
TRBV6-1	TRBJ2-3	few	.	CASSDLGSTDTQYF	TGTGCCAGCAGTGACCTCGGAAGCACAGATACGCAGTATTTT
TRBV10-3	TRBJ1-6	many	.	CAISEGGILSLHF	TGTGCCATCAGTGAGGGAGGGATCTTATCCCTCCACTTT
TRBV11-2	TRBJ1-2	.	TRBD1	CASSLTGLWGYTF	TGTGCCAGCAGCTTGACAGGGCTGTGGGGCTACACCTTC
TRBV5-5	TRBJ2-1	few	.	CASSLPPGLPNEQFF	TGTGCCAGCAGCCTACCCCCCGGACTCCCCAATGAGCAGTTCTTC
TRBV7-9	TRBJ1-2	.	TRBD1	CASSDRDRVDYGYTF	TGTGCCAGCAGCGACCGGGACAGGGTGGACTATGGCTACACCTTC
TRBV9	TRBJ2-1	.	TRBD2	CASSVGKGGRAGNEQFF	TGTGCCAGCAGCGTAGGGAAAGGCGGGAGGGCCGGAAATGAGCAGTTCTTC
TRBV7-4	TRBJ2-4	.	TRBD2	CASSFPLAGGDIQYF	TGTGCCAGCAGCTTTCCGTTAGCCGGGGGGGACATTCAGTACTTC
TRBV7-8	TRBJ1-2	many	TRBD1	CASSQGGKGYTF	TGTGCCAGCAGCCAGGGGGGCAAAGGCTACACCTTC
TRBV12-3/TRBV12-4	TRBJ1-3	.	.	CASRISAAPGNTIYF	TGTGCCAGCAGAATTTCAGCCGCTCCTGGGAACACCATATATTTT
TRBV20-1	TRBJ1-4	.	TRBD1	CSARETGSFGEKLFF	TGCAGTGCTAGAGAGACAGGGAGTTTCGGTGAAAAACTGTTTTTT
TRBV5-1	TRBJ2-7	few	TRBD2	CASSTKSGRADEQYF	TGCGCCAGCAGTACGAAATCCGGGAGGGCCGACGAGCAGTACTTC
TRBV7-9	TRBJ1-1	.	.	CASLFGANTEALF	TGTGCCAGCCTCTTCGGGGCGAACACTGAAGCTTTATTT
TRBV7-8	TRBJ2-7	.	.	CASSLPGVSSYEQYF	TGTGCCAGCAGCCTTCCCGGGGTAAGCTCCTACGAGCAGTACTTC
TRBV7-2	TRBJ2-3	many	.	CASSLEPWRWDTDTQYF	TGTGCCAGCAGCTTAGAACCCTGGAGGTGGGACACAGATACGCAGTATTTT
TRBV10-3	TRBJ2-1	.	.	CAAQEAWSSYNEQFF	TGTGCCGCCCAGGAAGCTTGGAGCTCCTACAATGAGCAGTTCTTC
TRBV10-3	TRBJ2-7	.	.	CATLSSYEQYF	TGTGCCACCCTAAGCTCCTACGAGCAGTACTTC
TRBV19	TRBJ2-7	.	TRBD1	CASSSRDRGPYEQYF	TGTGCCAGTAGTTCCCGGGACAGGGGGCCATACGAGCAGTACTTC
TRBV12-3/TRBV12-4	TRBJ2-4	.	TRBD1	CASSPGTGLAKNIQYF	TGTGCCAGCAGTCCCGGGACAGGACTAGCCAAAAACATTCAGTACTTC
TRBV11-2	TRBJ1-1	.	.	CASSFRRRPMNTEAFF	TGTGCCAGCAGCTTCAGACGGAGACCCATGAACACTGAAGCTTTCTTT
TRBV27	TRBJ1-1	.	TRBD1	CASSLDRAEISEAFF	TGTGCCAGCAGCCTAGACAGGGCCGAGATCTCTGAAGCTTTCTTT
TRBV7-3	TRBJ2-1	.	TRBD2	CASSLGGGGSSNEQFF	TGTGCCAGCAGCTTAGGTGGCGGGGGGTCCTCAAATGAGCAGTTCTTC
TRBV20-1	TRBJ2-7	.	.	CSARDQVGRTPTYEQYF	TGCAGTGCTAGAGATCAAGTAGGGCGTACGCCTACCTACGAGCAGTACTTC
TRBV28	TRBJ2-7	few	.	CASSSRVVAYEQYF	TGTGCCAGCAGTTCTCGAGTAGTTGCCTACGAGCAGTACTTC